A single sample is the source of the 15 T cell receptor beta chains below, sequenced in a study of shared clonotypes between healthy human individuals (TCRdb year 2020). The library was built by means of the immunoSEQ multiplex PCR assay. This is the immuneACCESS table as TCRdb keeps it, with only in-frame sequences that have V and J called. A part of the clones is gone; compared with another copy, unresolved V genes explain less than half, and the rest is unexplained. Counted in this sample were about 2.5 million clones; about 90% of them appeared once. 0.37% of the sample is in the top ten clones. Sequenced sample: naive CD4+ T cells from PBMCs. Interpreted using the paper, the cell subset or site label stands for: CD45RA+ positively selected. These receptors originate from a man younger than 30 in good health. Some clones in this sample may be carry-over from other donors' samples.

The CDR3 DNA reads as TGCGCCAGCCGACTAGCGGGAGCCTACGAGCAGTACTTC. This gives the protein CASRLAGAYEQYF. The chain carries TRBV5-1 and TRBJ2-7; 12 positions agree with TRBD2. Germline trimming cut 7 bases from V and 2 bases from J; bases unmatched to any gene: 1. The CDR3 contains 13 residues. Germline V gene lookup returns CDR1 SGHRS and CDR2 YFSETQ. Drawing the rest from reference TRBV5-1 and TRBJ2-7, the complete variable domain is KAGVTQTPRYLIKTRGQQVTLSCSPISGHRSVSWYQQTPGQGLQFLFEYFSETQRNKGNFPGRFSGRQFSNSRSEMNVSTLELGDSALYLCASRLAGAYEQYFGPGTRLTVT.

This chain joins TRBV28 and TRBJ2-3, with a possible D match to TRBD1 (5 bases). The CDR3 totals 17 residues. The V end was cut by 2 bases, the J end by 0 bases, with 15 bases between. Per the germline V gene, CDR1 is MDHEN and CDR2 is SYDVKM. CDR3 loop: CASSLGPGNPSTDTQYF. The CDR3 nucleotides are TGTGCCAGCAGTTTAGGCCCAGGGAACCCTAGCACAGATACGCAGTATTTT. Full variable domain (rest looked up from reference TRBV28 and TRBJ2-3): DVKVTQSSRYLVKRTGEKVFLECVQDMDHENMFWYRQDPGLGLRLIYFSYDVKMKEKGDIPEGYSVSREKKERFSLILESASTNQTSMYLCASSLGPGNPSTDTQYFGPGTRLTVL.

The chain joins TRBV6-1 to TRBJ2-1; D might be TRBD1 or TRBD2, each matching 5 bases. V lost 7 bases and J 5 bases, leaving 18 bases between the germline ends. Per germline, CDR1 MNHNS and CDR2 SASEGT. The CDR3 totals 15 residues. The CDR3 here is CASKGGGVSHNEQFF. The CDR3 DNA is TGTGCCAGCAAAGGTGGGGGAGTGTCCCACAATGAGCAGTTCTTC.

The chain couples TRBV28 to TRBJ1-1; a possible D gene is TRBD1 (6 bases). Germline V CDR1 and CDR2: MDHEN, SYDVKM. This CDR3 contains 14 residues. Trimming stripped 5 bases from V and 1 base from J, with 11 bases between. CDR3 region: CASSLQGPNTEAFF. Written as DNA, the CDR3 is TGTGCCAGCAGTCTACAGGGACCGAACACTGAAGCTTTCTTT.

The CDR3 DNA is TGTGCCAGCAGGGCTACCGGGAGGGCCCGGGAGACCCAGTACTTC. It yields the protein CASRATGRARETQYF. The rearrangement joins TRBV28 to TRBJ2-5, with 8 bases that match TRBD2. CDR1 MDHEN and CDR2 SYDVKM come from the germline V gene. This CDR3 is 15 amino acids long. The V segment lost 6 bases and the J segment 5 bases; nucleotides outside the gene matches: 11.

The chain recombines TRBV27 with TRBJ1-4, with D possibly being TRBD1 (6 bases). Germline V gene data show CDR1 as MNHEY and CDR2 as SMNVEV (reference sequence). The CDR3 length is 15 residues. Trimming cost V 6 bases and J 5 bases, with 16 bases left between them. CDR3 protein: CASSRTAIRNEKLFF. CDR3 bases: TGTGCCAGCAGCCGGACAGCAATCAGGAATGAAAAACTGTTTTTT.

The chain links TRBV6-1 to TRBJ1-2; TRBD1 is a possible D gene (5 bases). The CDR3 covers 13 residues. Trimming shortened V by 5 bases and J by 3 bases, and 10 bases separated the two germline ends. CDR1 is MNHNS, CDR2 SASEGT, per germline. CDR3 protein: CASSPGGDYGYTF. The CDR3 DNA follows: TGTGCCAGCAGTCCGGGGGGAGACTATGGCTACACCTTC.

This rearrangement joins TRBV11-1 to TRBJ2-2, with 14 bases fitting TRBD2. This CDR3 region has 17 residues. V dropped 5 bases and J dropped 1; count of bases not matched to a gene: 3. Germline values: CDR1 SGHAT, CDR2 FQDESV (reference sequence). The CDR3 here is CASSPGLAGGNTGELFF. The CDR3 region has the DNA TGTGCCAGCAGCCCCGGACTAGCGGGAGGGAACACCGGGGAGCTGTTTTTT.

V is TRBV18 and J is TRBJ2-1; 10 nucleotides line up with TRBD1. Germline V gives CDR1 KGHSH, CDR2 LQKENI. This CDR3 region has 15 residues. J gave up 7 bases and V 0 bases, and 3 bases lay outside the gene matches. CDR3 DNA sequence: TGTGCCAGCTCACCACCGAAGGGACAGGGGAATGAGCAGTTCTTC. This translates into CASSPPKGQGNEQFF.

This clone was detected only a few times. This CDR3 is also generated by other DNA sequences in the sample. The CDR3 spells CASRGQGANQPQHF. In nucleotides, the CDR3 is TGTGCCAGCCGTGGGCAGGGGGCGAATCAGCCCCAGCATTTT. The chain combines TRBV6-5 with TRBJ1-5, with TRBD1 matching over 8 bases. V dropped 8 bases and J dropped 4; count of bases not matched to a gene: 7. The CDR3 is 14 amino acids. Germline V lookup: CDR1 MNHEY, CDR2 SVGAGI.

The chain carries TRBV10-3 and TRBJ1-1; D not resolved. Germline assignment: CDR1 ENHRY and CDR2 SYGVKD. This CDR3 has 14 residues. Trimming removed 7 bases from V and 0 bases from J, with 12 bases in between. The CDR3: CAIMRVGVNTEAFF. The CDR3 region has the DNA TGTGCCATCATGAGGGTAGGAGTGAACACTGAAGCTTTCTTT.

The V and J genes are TRBV9 and TRBJ2-5, with no clear D. The CDR3 loop spans 12 amino acids. V was clipped by 4 bases and J by 0 bases, with 4 bases between them. Looked up from germline, CDR1 is SGDLS and CDR2 is YYNGEE. CDR3 sequence reads: CASSRHQETQYF. The DNA of the CDR3 is TGTGCCAGCAGCCGACACCAAGAGACCCAGTACTTC.

The chain links TRBV28 to TRBJ2-3; 7 bases match TRBD1. This CDR3 is 13 amino acids long. Germline values: CDR1 MDHEN, CDR2 SYDVKM. The CDR3 is CAEGQASTDTQYF. In DNA, the CDR3 is TGTGCAGAAGGACAGGCGAGCACAGATACGCAGTATTTT.

In its sample, this clone was seen a few times. The rearrangement links TRBV30 to TRBJ1-2; D may be TRBD1 (5 bases). CDR3 length equals 14 residues. Germline V lookup: CDR1 GTSNPN, CDR2 SVGIG (reference sequence). V was shortened by 0 bases and J by 7 bases, with 15 bases between the two germline ends. CDR3 in amino acids: CAWSVRSVRGGYTF. CDR3 in DNA: TGTGCCTGGAGTGTTAGGTCGGTGAGGGGTGGCTACACCTTC.

The chain links TRBV18 to TRBJ2-1; D remains ambiguous. CDR3 length: 15 amino acids. V lost 8 bases, J lost 0 bases, and 14 bases lay in between. CDR1 and CDR2 from the germline V gene are KGHSH and LQKENI. CDR3 sequence: CASRLNSGSYNEQFF. For the CDR3, the DNA is TGTGCCAGCCGATTAAATTCAGGCTCCTACAATGAGCAGTTCTTC.